This T cell receptor (beta chain) came from a study of shared clonotypes between healthy human individuals. Germline CDR1 LNHDA, CDR2 SQIVND (reference sequence). The CDR3 is 12 residues long. Trimming left V 6 bases short and J 8 bases short, with 11 bases between. Turning to this clone: Antigen specificity is unknown.

Whole-study findings and limits: In a handful of donors, around 5% of naive CD4 clonotypes appeared in common.

For each subset, genomic DNA was distributed in equal portions over several immunoSEQ plates. Each replicate PCR on the sorted subsets used 200 ng DNA (around 31,000 T cell genomes). This table comes from immunoSEQ multiplex PCR, and its TCRdb copy is limited to in-frame clones, with some not included. The sample contains some 240,000 clones, 65% to 70% of which appear only once. The TCR comes from a man aged 30 to 45 in good health. The gene calls are TRBV19 and TRBJ1-5; no clear D. The sample taken for sequencing was memory CD4+ T cells sorted from blood. As for subset: CD45RA-negative fraction. CDR3 in DNA: TGTGCCAGTAGAGGGTATTTGGAGCCCCAGCATTTT. Translation: CASRGYLEPQHF.